A single sample is the source of the 20 T cell receptor beta chains below, sequenced in a study of OX40 agonist ivuxolimab in advanced cancers. Produced via immunoSEQ multiplex PCR; TCRdb's table is partial and in-frame only. The sample carries 60,000 to 100,000 clones, 85% to 95% recorded once. The starting material was CD4+ or CD8+ T cells sorted from blood, obtained in a trial of the OX40 agonist ivuxolimab. These receptors all come from an adult with an advanced solid tumor such as melanoma, head and neck, liver or kidney cancer.

The rearrangement links TRBV7-9 to TRBJ1-1; 11 bases match TRBD1. V shed 5 bases, J shed 2 bases, and the junction held 7 bases outside the gene matches. Per the germline V gene, CDR1 is SEHNR and CDR2 is FQNEAQ (reference sequence). This CDR3 has 16 residues. The CDR3 nucleotides read TGTGCCAGCAGCCCCCAGGACAGGGGGCATAACACTGAAGCTTTCTTT. Encoded protein: CASSPQDRGHNTEAFF. Looking up the rest from reference TRBV7-9 and TRBJ1-1 gives the full variable domain: DTGVSQNPRHKITKRGQNVTFRCDPISEHNRLYWYRQTLGQGPEFLTYFQNEAQLEKSRLLSDRFSAERPKGSFSTLEIQRTEQGDSAMYLCASSPQDRGHNTEAFFGQGTRLTVV.

The chain links TRBV5-6 to TRBJ1-5, with D maybe TRBD1 (5 bases). Trimming stripped 1 base from V and 0 bases from J, with 11 bases between. This CDR3 is built from 16 residues. Germline V gene sequence: CDR1 SGHDT, CDR2 YYEEEE. CDR3 region: CASSLNRRGSNQPQHF. As DNA, the CDR3 is TGTGCCAGCAGCTTGAACCGAAGGGGTAGCAATCAGCCCCAGCATTTT.

The rearrangement uses TRBV14 and TRBJ1-2; tentatively, D is TRBD1 (5 bases). In germline, CDR1 is SGHDN, CDR2 FVKESK. The CDR3 is made up of 14 amino acids. V was trimmed by 2 bases and J by 2 bases, leaving 9 bases between them. The CDR3 DNA reads as TGTGCCAGCAGCCAAAAGGGGAACAACTATGGCTACACCTTC. This codes for CASSQKGNNYGYTF. The full variable domain, its missing parts supplied by reference TRBV14 and TRBJ1-2, is EAGVTQFPSHSVIEKGQTVTLRCDPISGHDNLYWYRRVMGKEIKFLLHFVKESKQDESGMPNNRFLAERTGGTYSTLKVQPAELEDSGVYFCASSQKGNNYGYTFGSGTRLTVV.

The chain couples TRBV11-2 to TRBJ1-1, with 11 bases fitting TRBD1. V shed 5 bases, J shed 4 bases, and the junction held 12 bases outside the gene matches. The CDR3 length is 17 residues. The germline V gene has CDR1 SGHAT and CDR2 FQNNGV. CDR3 in DNA: TGTGCCAGCAGCCAGCCCGGTATCGGGACAGGGGGCACTGAAGCTTTCTTT. It specifies CASSQPGIGTGGTEAFF.

This clone appeared a single time. V usage is TRBV11-2 and J usage is TRBJ2-1; 8 bases fit TRBD1. CDR1 is SGHAT and CDR2 is FQNNGV in the germline V gene. The trim removed 3 bases at V and 3 bases at J, leaving 13 bases unmatched. The CDR3 is 18 amino acids. CDR3 nucleotide sequence: TGTGCCAGCAGCTTTTCACCGGTCGGACAGGGCGGCTACAATGAGCAGTTCTTC. It translates to CASSFSPVGQGGYNEQFF.

A single count supports this clone. V is TRBV11-2 and J is TRBJ2-5; TRBD1 agrees at 8 bases. The CDR3 has 13 residues. Per germline, CDR1 SGHAT and CDR2 FQNNGV. V gave up 5 bases and J gave up 5 bases; unmatched junction bases: 4. The CDR3 sequence is CASSPWTGETQYF. The DNA of the CDR3 is TGTGCCAGCAGCCCCTGGACAGGGGAGACCCAGTACTTC.

This clone was seen a few times. The chain has TRBV7-2 and TRBJ2-7; 10 bases agree with TRBD2. Per the germline V gene, CDR1 is SGHTA and CDR2 is FQGNSA. There are 16 residues in the CDR3. Unmatched junction bases numbered 4, after V lost 0 bases and J lost 2 bases. The CDR3 DNA sequence: TGTGCCAGCAGCTTAGCTAGCGGGGGGAGGACCTACGAGCAGTACTTC. Protein sequence: CASSLASGGRTYEQYF.

This clone was observed a few times. The chain carries TRBV6-1 and TRBJ1-6; TRBD1 matches at 10 bases. The CDR3 is 15 residues long. The germline gives CDR1 MNHNS, CDR2 SASEGT. The junction had 6 bases not matched to a gene; V was cut back by 4 bases and J by 9 bases. The CDR3 sequence: CASSVDGTGVSPLHF. The DNA of the CDR3 is TGTGCCAGCAGTGTCGACGGGACAGGGGTTTCACCCCTCCACTTT.

This sequence joins TRBV18 and TRBJ2-3; D perhaps matches TRBD1 (5 bases). The CDR3 extends over 15 amino acids. The germline V and J ends were trimmed by 2 bases and 0 bases, with 9 bases remaining between them. In germline, CDR1 is KGHSH, CDR2 LQKENI. DNA of the CDR3: TGTGCCAGCTCACCATCCCAGGGAAGCACAGATACGCAGTATTTT. Amino acid sequence: CASSPSQGSTDTQYF.

The chain joins TRBV7-2 to TRBJ2-5; D might be TRBD1 or TRBD2, each matching 5 bases. The CDR3 runs to 15 residues. The germline gives CDR1 SGHTA, CDR2 FQGNSA. Deletions cut 1 base from V and 3 bases from J, with 12 bases between. The CDR3 here is CASSLVGATKETQYF. The CDR3 coding sequence is TGTGCCAGCAGCTTAGTAGGGGCGACTAAAGAGACCCAGTACTTC.

Only one count was recorded for this clone. The chain uses TRBV6-1 and TRBJ2-7; D could derive from TRBD1 or TRBD2 (5 bases each). The V gene's germline CDR1 is MNHNS and CDR2 SASEGT. Trimming stripped 0 bases from V and 3 bases from J, with 12 bases between. CDR3 length: 15 amino acids. The CDR3 region has the DNA TGTGCCAGCAGTGAAGCAGGGGACCATAACTACGAGCAGTACTTC. This encodes CASSEAGDHNYEQYF.

The J gene is TRBJ1-4, the V gene TRBV9; 8 nucleotides align to TRBD1. With V trimmed by 0 bases and J by 6 bases, 4 bases remained unmatched. The CDR3 is 15 amino acids. Germline V gene lookup returns CDR1 SGDLS and CDR2 YYNGEE. Here the CDR3 DNA reads TGTGCCAGCAGCGTAGGAACAGGGGGGTATGAAAAACTGTTTTTT. Its protein is CASSVGTGGYEKLFF.

This rearrangement joins TRBV11-2 to TRBJ2-1; D perhaps matches TRBD1 (5 bases). The CDR3 sequence is 15 residues long. V shed 3 bases and J shed 5 bases, with 14 bases lying between them. CDR1 and CDR2 from the germline V gene are SGHAT and FQNNGV. The CDR3 loop is CASSLISGINNEQFF. As DNA, the CDR3 is TGTGCCAGCAGCTTGATATCAGGGATTAACAATGAGCAGTTCTTC.

The V and J genes are TRBV7-9 and TRBJ2-7; D call uncertain. Germline V lookup: CDR1 SEHNR, CDR2 FQNEAQ (reference sequence). The CDR3 consists of 11 residues. V was trimmed by 1 base and J by 9 bases, leaving 7 bases between them. CDR3 in amino acids: CASSLGPGQYF. CDR3 in DNA: TGTGCCAGCAGCTTAGGCCCCGGGCAGTACTTC. Variable domain in full (rest from reference TRBV7-9 and TRBJ2-7): DTGVSQNPRHKITKRGQNVTFRCDPISEHNRLYWYRQTLGQGPEFLTYFQNEAQLEKSRLLSDRFSAERPKGSFSTLEIQRTEQGDSAMYLCASSLGPGQYFGPGTRLTVT.

V is TRBV5-5 and J is TRBJ2-7, with 7 bases that match TRBD1. Losses at the gene ends were 0 bases for V and 1 base for J; bases not matched to a gene: 4. The CDR3 totals 15 residues. From germline, CDR1 is SGHKS and CDR2 YYEKEE (reference sequence). DNA for the CDR3: TGTGCCAGCAGCTTGGTGGGACAGTCTTCCTACGAGCAGTACTTC. Amino acid sequence: CASSLVGQSSYEQYF.

This clone was counted once. In DNA form, the CDR3 reads TGTGCCAGCAGCTTAGTAACAGTCGGGAACACTGAAGCTTTCTTT. Protein sequence: CASSLVTVGNTEAFF. This chain links TRBV7-2 with TRBJ1-1; D remains ambiguous. Germline CDR1 SGHTA, CDR2 FQGNSA. V lost 1 base and J 1 base, leaving 10 bases between the germline ends. The CDR3 has 15 residues.

The chain is built from TRBV27 and TRBJ2-2, with D possibly TRBD1 on 6 matching bases. Germline V CDR1 and CDR2: MNHEY, SMNVEV (reference sequence). The CDR3 totals 17 residues. The V end was cut by 0 bases, the J end by 5 bases, with 16 bases between. DNA of the CDR3: TGTGCCAGCAGTTTATCGGGGGCAGGGTTGTCGACCGGGGAGCTGTTTTTT. Translated, it gives CASSLSGAGLSTGELFF.

The genes are TRBV10-3 and TRBJ1-1; possibly TRBD1 for D (6 bases). V gave up 0 bases and J gave up 1 base, with 9 bases separating them. Germline V CDR1 and CDR2: ENHRY, SYGVKD. The CDR3 length is 15 residues. The CDR3 spells CAISESGGPNTEAFF. CDR3 nucleotide sequence: TGTGCCATCAGTGAGTCTGGGGGCCCGAACACTGAAGCTTTCTTT.

The chain links TRBV10-3 to TRBJ2-1, with TRBD2 matching over 14 bases. This CDR3 is built from 18 residues. V was clipped by 5 bases and J by 0 bases; unmatched bases: 6. Germline V gives CDR1 ENHRY, CDR2 SYGVKD. CDR3 bases: TGTGCCATCAGTCCGACTAGCGGGGGGGAAAGCTCCTACAATGAGCAGTTCTTC. It encodes CAISPTSGGESSYNEQFF.

J is TRBJ2-7 and V is TRBV27; 8 bases match TRBD1. Germline CDR1 MNHEY, CDR2 SMNVEV (reference sequence). This CDR3 has 14 amino acids. V shed 3 bases and J 5 bases; nucleotides not matched to a gene: 6. Written as DNA, the CDR3 is TGTGCCAGCAGTTTTGGACAGGGAATCAACGAGCAGTACTTC. This sequence encodes CASSFGQGINEQYF.